Detailed here is one TCR beta chain. As originally analysed: Reference gene primer amplification yielded estimated nucleated cell counts. Assay: immunoSEQ multiplex PCR; the TCRdb copy retains only in-frame clones and omits some. That table gives V, J and clone size, and the DNA gave D and trimming. The sample yields roughly 280,000 clones, roughly 90% seen once. Participants, 18 to 89 years old, spanned about two dozen US areas. These data belong to a study of blood T cell repertoires in COVID-19. Overall study: T cells, B-cell-depleted T cells, or PBMCs supplied cDNA or gDNA.

The J segment lost 8 bases and the V segment lost 8 bases, leaving 5 bases of the junction unmatched. The CDR3 extends over 11 amino acids. The germline CDR1 and CDR2 sequences are ENHRY and SYGVKD. The rearrangement joins TRBV10-3 to TRBJ1-2; 7 nucleotides match TRBD1. Sequences were obtained from PBMCs or T cells enriched from blood (not recorded which). The receptor was isolated from a woman aged 60-70 years who had recovered from COVID-19. The CDR3 coding sequence is TGTGCCATCCAGTCAGGGGGGGGCTACACCTTC. Its translation is CAIQSGGGYTF.